The next 18 T cell receptor beta chains were all read from a single sample in a study of T-cell memory formation after mild COVID-19. Each CDR3 protein gets one entry after TCRdb re-called the 5' RACE reads with MiXCR. The sample holds a few hundred thousand distinct CDR3 sequences, about 20% seen once. The sequenced sample consisted of PBMCs or a T cell subset sorted from them (not recorded which). The receptors shown here come from a man between 18 and 29 years old who had mild COVID-19 (a few samples of this study predate the infection). Cell type and time point are not known.

At least ten counts were recorded for this clonotype. The chain recombines TRBV20-1 with TRBJ1-6; a possible D gene is TRBD1 (6 bases). CDR3 size: 14 residues. Germline V gene lookup returns CDR1 DFQATT and CDR2 SNEGSKA (reference sequence). Between the trimmed V and J ends, which lost 6 bases and 10 bases, there was a span of 19 bases. CDR3 DNA sequence: TGCAGTGCATATTCCAGGGGTCCAGAGTCACCCCTCCACTTT. Translation: CSAYSRGPESPLHF.

V usage is TRBV11-1 and J usage is TRBJ1-4; D is undetermined. Germline CDR1 and CDR2: SGHAT and FQDESV (reference sequence). CDR3 length: 13 residues. Deletions cut 5 bases from V and 3 bases from J, with 7 bases between. The CDR3 is CASSVKPNEKLFF. The DNA of the CDR3 is TGTGCCAGCAGCGTCAAGCCTAATGAAAAACTGTTTTTT.

This clonotype has more than one count but fewer than ten. This chain connects TRBV6-2 or TRBV6-3 to TRBJ1-5; D gene ambiguous. The CDR3 has 13 residues. Trimming removed 3 bases at V and 5 bases at J, with 8 bases between. Germline CDR1 is MNHEY and CDR2 is SVGEGT. The CDR3 DNA follows: TGTGCCAGCAGTTATTACGGCGATCAGCCCCAGCATTTT. Protein product: CASSYYGDQPQHF.

The rearrangement uses TRBV10-3 and TRBJ2-5; perhaps D is TRBD1 or TRBD2 (5 bases each). From germline, CDR1 is ENHRY and CDR2 SYGVKD. The length of the CDR3 is 13 residues. V was cut by 2 bases and J by 3 bases, with 7 bases left in between. CDR3 residues: CAISEGTEETQYF. The DNA of the CDR3 is TGTGCCATCAGTGAGGGGACCGAAGAGACCCAGTACTTC.

This clonotype was seen many times. V is TRBV7-2 and J is TRBJ2-7; no reliable D call. This CDR3 contains 13 residues. CDR1 SGHTA and CDR2 FQGNSA come from the germline V gene. Trimming cost V 3 bases and J 2 bases, with 8 bases left between them. The CDR3 DNA is TGTGCCAGCAGCTTCACCACAGCCTACGAGCAGTACGTC. This codes for CASSFTTAYEQYV.

This chain connects TRBV6-2 or TRBV6-3 to TRBJ2-4; possibly TRBD1 for D (6 bases). The germline gives CDR1 MNHEY, CDR2 SVGEGT. The CDR3 sequence is 16 residues long. V lost 5 bases, J lost 0 bases, and 14 bases lay in between. The CDR3 reads CASSTRDMLAKNIQYF. Here the CDR3 DNA reads TGTGCCAGCAGTACGAGGGACATGCTAGCCAAAAACATTCAGTACTTC.

The V and J genes are TRBV27 and TRBJ1-5, with D uncertain. This CDR3 region has 12 residues. Deletions cut 6 bases from V and 4 bases from J, with 7 bases between. CDR1 is MNHEY and CDR2 is SMNVEV in the germline V gene (reference sequence). CDR3 sequence (DNA): TGTGCCAGCAGGACCAAGAATCAGCCCCAGCATTTT. It codes for CASRTKNQPQHF.

This clonotype was counted a few times. The CDR3 sequence: CASSAQGTGEQYV. The CDR3 bases are TGTGCCAGCAGTGCTCAAGGGACAGGGGAGCAGTACGTC. This chain joins TRBV2 and TRBJ2-7, with 9 bases lining up with TRBD1. Per germline, CDR1 SNHLY and CDR2 FYNNEI. CDR3 length: 13 amino acids. The V gene end was trimmed by 4 bases and the J gene end by 7 bases; junction bases not matched to a gene: 5.

The genes are TRBV4-1 and TRBJ2-3; D is undetermined. V gave up 3 bases and J gave up 5 bases, with 12 bases separating them. CDR3 size: 14 residues. Germline CDR1 and CDR2: MGHRA and YSYEKL. The CDR3 here is CASSQFTARDTQYF. The CDR3 DNA sequence: TGCGCCAGCAGCCAGTTTACAGCAAGAGATACGCAGTATTTT.

This chain uses TRBV20-1 with TRBJ2-1, with D possibly being TRBD2 (7 bases). V was shortened by 5 bases and J by 5 bases, with 16 bases between the two germline ends. CDR1 DFQATT and CDR2 SNEGSKA come from the germline V gene (reference sequence). This CDR3 comprises 14 residues. CDR3 bases: TGCAGTGCTCGACTAGCCGGGGGCCACAATGAGCAGTTCTTC. This translates into CSARLAGGHNEQFF.

The chain carries TRBV5-1 and TRBJ1-2; D call uncertain. CDR1 is SGHRS, CDR2 YFSETQ, per germline. CDR3 length equals 14 residues. Deletions cut 7 bases from V and 0 bases from J, with 13 bases between. CDR3 region: CASRPDVANYGYTF. CDR3 nucleotide sequence: TGCGCCAGCCGACCGGACGTAGCTAACTATGGCTACACCTTC.

This clonotype was observed many times. This chain joins TRBV7-9 and TRBJ1-5; TRBD1 is a possible D gene (5 bases). The CDR3 contains 15 residues. The germline V and J ends were trimmed by 5 bases and 7 bases, with 18 bases remaining between them. Per the germline V gene, CDR1 is SEHNR and CDR2 is FQNEAQ (reference sequence). CDR3 loop: CASSPPGGTNQPQHF. The CDR3 DNA reads as TGTGCCAGCAGCCCACCGGGGGGGACGAACCAGCCCCAGCATTTT.

This clonotype was counted between two and nine times. The rearrangement uses TRBV7-9 and TRBJ2-5; maybe TRBD1 (6 bases). This CDR3 is built from 13 residues. V was pared by 4 bases and J by 4 bases, with 10 bases between. Per germline, CDR1 SEHNR and CDR2 FQNEAQ (reference sequence). The chain's CDR3 is CASSSDSSETQYF. The CDR3 DNA reads as TGTGCCAGCAGCTCGGACAGCTCAGAGACCCAGTACTTC. The entire variable domain, with the rest obtained from reference TRBV7-9 and TRBJ2-5, is as follows: DTGVSQNPRHKITKRGQNVTFRCDPISEHNRLYWYRQTLGQGPEFLTYFQNEAQLEKSRLLSDRFSAERPKGSFSTLEIQRTEQGDSAMYLCASSSDSSETQYFGPGTRLLVL.

The CDR3 loop reads CATSRVAGPNEQFF. CDR3 sequence (DNA): TGTGCCACCAGCAGAGTAGCTGGTCCCAATGAGCAGTTCTTC. The chain combines TRBV15 with TRBJ2-1; D is ambiguous. V was pared by 1 base and J by 6 bases, with 10 bases between. CDR1 and CDR2 from the germline V gene are LNHNV and YYDKDF (reference sequence). The CDR3 runs to 14 residues.

This clonotype was picked up a small number of times. At one end the junction does not follow the germline gene, possibly because of a read error. The chain couples TRBV6-5 to TRBJ1-6, with a weak D call TRBD1 (5 bases). Germline values: CDR1 MNHEY, CDR2 SVGAGI. The CDR3 runs to 15 residues. The CDR3 bases are TGTGCCAGCAGTTATGGGGGGTCCTACAATTCACCCCTCCACTTT. Amino acids: CASSYGGSYNSPLHF.

This clonotype was seen a few times. J is TRBJ2-2 and V is TRBV5-1; TRBD1 matches at 9 bases. J gave up 6 bases and V 8 bases, and 5 bases lay outside the gene matches. The CDR3 consists of 13 residues. The germline V gene encodes CDR1 SGHRS and CDR2 YFSETQ. The CDR3: CASGTGSSGELFF. The CDR3, as DNA: TGCGCCAGTGGGACAGGGTCGTCCGGGGAGCTGTTTTTT. Complete variable domain (other parts from reference TRBV5-1 and TRBJ2-2): KAGVTQTPRYLIKTRGQQVTLSCSPISGHRSVSWYQQTPGQGLQFLFEYFSETQRNKGNFPGRFSGRQFSNSRSEMNVSTLELGDSALYLCASGTGSSGELFFGEGSRLTVL.

This clonotype has just a few counts. The chain recombines TRBV4-2 with TRBJ2-7, with 7 bases fitting TRBD2. The ends lost 3 bases at V and 2 bases at J; junction bases unmatched: 7. Germline CDR1 is LGHNA and CDR2 is YNFKEQ. This CDR3 comprises 15 residues. In DNA form, the CDR3 reads TGTGCCAGCAGCCACGGGAGGACTGGGACCTACGAGCAGTACTTC. Translation: CASSHGRTGTYEQYF.

This clonotype was observed a few times. The chain is built from TRBV20-1 and TRBJ2-3; D gene uncertain. The CDR3 covers 12 residues. Germline values: CDR1 DFQATT, CDR2 SNEGSKA (reference sequence). V was clipped by 0 bases and J by 5 bases, with 6 bases between them. CDR3 bases: TGCAGTGCTAGAGAAGGCGAAGATACGCAGTATTTT. Amino acid sequence: CSAREGEDTQYF.